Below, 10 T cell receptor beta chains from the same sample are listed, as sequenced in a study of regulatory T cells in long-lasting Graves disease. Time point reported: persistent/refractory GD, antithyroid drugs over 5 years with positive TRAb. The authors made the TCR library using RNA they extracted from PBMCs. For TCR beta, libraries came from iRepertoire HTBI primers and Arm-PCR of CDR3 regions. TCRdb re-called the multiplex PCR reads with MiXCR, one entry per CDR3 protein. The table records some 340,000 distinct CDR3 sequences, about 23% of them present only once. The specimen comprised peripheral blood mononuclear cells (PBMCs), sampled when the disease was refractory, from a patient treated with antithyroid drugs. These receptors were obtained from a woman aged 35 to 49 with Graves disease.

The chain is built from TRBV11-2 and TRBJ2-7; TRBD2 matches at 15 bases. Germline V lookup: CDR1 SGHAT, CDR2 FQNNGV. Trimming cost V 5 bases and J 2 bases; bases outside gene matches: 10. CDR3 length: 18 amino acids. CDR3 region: CASSPRTSGRAFTYEQYF. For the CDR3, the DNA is TGTGCCAGCAGCCCTAGGACTAGCGGGAGGGCCTTTACCTACGAGCAGTACTTC.

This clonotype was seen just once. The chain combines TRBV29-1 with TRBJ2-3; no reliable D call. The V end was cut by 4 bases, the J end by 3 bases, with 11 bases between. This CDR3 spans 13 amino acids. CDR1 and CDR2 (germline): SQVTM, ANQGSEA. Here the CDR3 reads CSVANGLTDTQYF. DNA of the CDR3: TGCAGCGTTGCGAATGGTCTAACAGATACGCAGTATTTT.

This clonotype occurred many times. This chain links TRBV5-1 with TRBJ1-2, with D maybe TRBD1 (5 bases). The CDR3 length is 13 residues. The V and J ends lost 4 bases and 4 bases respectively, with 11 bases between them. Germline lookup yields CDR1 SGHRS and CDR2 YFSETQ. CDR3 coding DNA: TGCGCCAGCAGCGTGGGACCGGGCTATGGCTACACCTTC. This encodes CASSVGPGYGYTF.

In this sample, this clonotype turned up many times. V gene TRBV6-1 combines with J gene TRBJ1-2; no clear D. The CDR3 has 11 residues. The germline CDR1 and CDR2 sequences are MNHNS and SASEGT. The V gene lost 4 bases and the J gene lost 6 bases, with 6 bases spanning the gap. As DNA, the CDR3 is TGTGCCAGCAGTGGCGGAGATGGCTACACCTTC. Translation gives CASSGGDGYTF.

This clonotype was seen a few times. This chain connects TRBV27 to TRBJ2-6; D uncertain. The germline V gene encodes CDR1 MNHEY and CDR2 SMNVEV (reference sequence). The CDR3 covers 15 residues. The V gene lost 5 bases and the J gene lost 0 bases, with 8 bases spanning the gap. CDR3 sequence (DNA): TGTGCCAGCAGTAGACGGGCCTCTGGGGCCAACGTCCTGACTTTC. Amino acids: CASSRRASGANVLTF. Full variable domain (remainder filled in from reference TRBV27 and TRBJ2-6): EAQVTQNPRYLITVTGKKLTVTCSQNMNHEYMSWYRQDPGLGLRQIYYSMNVEVTDKGDVPEGYKVSRKEKRNFPLILESPSPNQTSLYFCASSRRASGANVLTFGAGSRLTVL.

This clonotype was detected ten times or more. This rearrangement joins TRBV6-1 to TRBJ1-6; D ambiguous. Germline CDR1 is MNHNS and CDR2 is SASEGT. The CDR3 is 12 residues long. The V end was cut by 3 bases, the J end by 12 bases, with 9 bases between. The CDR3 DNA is TGTGCCAGCAGTGACCCGACCCAACCCCTCCACTTT. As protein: CASSDPTQPLHF.

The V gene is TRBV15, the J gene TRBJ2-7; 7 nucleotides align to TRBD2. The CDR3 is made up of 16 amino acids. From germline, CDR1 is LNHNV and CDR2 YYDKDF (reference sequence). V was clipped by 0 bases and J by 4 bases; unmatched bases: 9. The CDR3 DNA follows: TGTGCCACCAGCAGAGACCCCGTTTCGGGAGGATACGAGCAGTACTTC. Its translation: CATSRDPVSGGYEQYF. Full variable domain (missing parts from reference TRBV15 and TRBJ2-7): DAMVIQNPRYQVTQFGKPVTLSCSQTLNHNVMYWYQQKSSQAPKLLFHYYDKDFNNEADTPDNFQSRRPNTSFCFLDIRSPGLGDTAMYLCATSRDPVSGGYEQYFGPGTRLTVT.

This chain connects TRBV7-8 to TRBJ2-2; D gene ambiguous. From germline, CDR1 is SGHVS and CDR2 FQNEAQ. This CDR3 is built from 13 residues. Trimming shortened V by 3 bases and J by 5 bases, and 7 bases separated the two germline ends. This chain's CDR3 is CASSLRWTGELFF. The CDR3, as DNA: TGTGCCAGCAGCTTGAGATGGACCGGGGAGCTGTTTTTT.

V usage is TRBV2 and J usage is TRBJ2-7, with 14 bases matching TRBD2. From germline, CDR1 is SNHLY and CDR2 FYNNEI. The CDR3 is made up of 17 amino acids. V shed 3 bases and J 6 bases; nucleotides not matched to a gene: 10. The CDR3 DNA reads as TGTGCCAGCAGTGACGACCTGACTAGCGGGAGGGTAGGCGAGCAGTACTTC. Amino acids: CASSDDLTSGRVGEQYF.

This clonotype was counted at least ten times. Written as DNA, the CDR3 is TGTGCCAGCAGCTTAGGAAGGGTACGGGAGCAGTACTTC. Protein product: CASSLGRVREQYF. The chain joins TRBV7-2 to TRBJ2-7; no reliable D call. V was cut by 1 base and J by 7 bases, with 11 bases left in between. The V gene's germline CDR1 is SGHTA and CDR2 FQGNSA. This CDR3 contains 13 residues.